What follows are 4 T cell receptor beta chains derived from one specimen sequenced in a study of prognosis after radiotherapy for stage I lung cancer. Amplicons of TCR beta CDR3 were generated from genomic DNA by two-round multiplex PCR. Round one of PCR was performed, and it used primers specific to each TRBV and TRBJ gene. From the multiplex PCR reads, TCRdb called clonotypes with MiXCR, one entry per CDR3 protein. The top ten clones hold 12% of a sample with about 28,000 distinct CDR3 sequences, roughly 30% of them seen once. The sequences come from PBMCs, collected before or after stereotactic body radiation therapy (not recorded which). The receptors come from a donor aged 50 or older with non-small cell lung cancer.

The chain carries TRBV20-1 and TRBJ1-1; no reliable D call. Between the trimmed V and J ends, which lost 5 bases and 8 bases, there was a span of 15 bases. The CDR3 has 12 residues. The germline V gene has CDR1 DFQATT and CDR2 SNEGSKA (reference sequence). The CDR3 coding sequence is TGCAGTGCTCCAAACCAAGGGCCCGAAGCTTTCTTT. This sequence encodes CSAPNQGPEAFF.

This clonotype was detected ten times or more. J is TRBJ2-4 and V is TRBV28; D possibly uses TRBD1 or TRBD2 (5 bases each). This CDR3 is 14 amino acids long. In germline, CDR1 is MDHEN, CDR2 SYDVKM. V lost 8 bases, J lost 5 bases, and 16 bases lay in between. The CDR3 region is CASEVSGGENIQYF. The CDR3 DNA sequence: TGTGCCAGCGAGGTATCTGGGGGAGAAAACATTCAGTACTTC.

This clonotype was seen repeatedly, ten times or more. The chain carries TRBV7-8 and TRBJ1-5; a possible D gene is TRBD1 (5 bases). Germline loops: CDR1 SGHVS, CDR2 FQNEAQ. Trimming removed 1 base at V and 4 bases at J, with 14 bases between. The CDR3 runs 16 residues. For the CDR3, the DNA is TGTGCCAGCAGCTTAGTTCCGGGGGGGAGAAATCAGCCCCAGCATTTT. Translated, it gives CASSLVPGGRNQPQHF.

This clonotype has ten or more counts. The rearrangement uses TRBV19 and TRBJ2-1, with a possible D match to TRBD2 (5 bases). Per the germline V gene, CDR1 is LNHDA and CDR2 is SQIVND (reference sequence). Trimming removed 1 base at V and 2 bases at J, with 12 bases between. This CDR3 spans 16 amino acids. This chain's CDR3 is CASSIGTPRTYNEQFF. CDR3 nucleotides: TGTGCCAGTAGTATAGGGACTCCCCGAACCTACAATGAGCAGTTCTTC.